The rows below give T cell receptor beta chains drawn from one sample of a study of blood T cell repertoires in COVID-19. The method was immunoSEQ multiplex PCR; TCRdb's version includes in-frame clones alone and lacks a portion of them. The sample consists of fewer than 350,000 clones, roughly 89% of them appearing once. Material: PBMCs or T cells enriched from blood (not recorded which). These receptors originate from a woman aged 40 to 55 who had recovered from COVID-19. The CDR3 runs from the conserved cysteine through the conserved F or W. The D gene is left open where the match is weak. A clone size is listed for some rows: how often the clone was seen (once, few, many), or a class if it is expanded.

D: TRBD2
J: TRBJ2-1
V: TRBV27
size: .
CDR3: CASSPLAGGGSYNEQFF
DNA: TGTGCCAGCAGCCCATTAGCGGGAGGGGGTTCCTACAATGAGCAGTTCTTC

D: TRBD1
J: TRBJ2-7
V: TRBV19
size: .
CDR3: CASSRQTGTGVGEQYF
DNA: TGTGCCAGTAGTAGGCAGACCGGGACAGGGGTCGGGGAGCAGTACTTC

D: TRBD1
J: TRBJ1-1
V: TRBV6-5
size: .
CDR3: CASRTGWNTEAFF
DNA: TGTGCCAGCAGGACAGGGTGGAACACTGAAGCTTTCTTT

D: .
J: TRBJ2-6
V: TRBV4-1
size: .
CDR3: CASSIQGANVLTF
DNA: TGCGCCAGCAGTATACAGGGTGCCAACGTCCTGACTTTC

D: TRBD1
J: TRBJ1-5
V: TRBV28
size: .
CDR3: CASSRTGGGNQPQHF
DNA: TGTGCCAGCAGCCGTACAGGGGGAGGCAATCAGCCCCAGCATTTT

D: TRBD1
J: TRBJ1-5
V: TRBV28
size: .
CDR3: CASTGGTGEQQPQHF
DNA: TGTGCCAGCACCGGCGGGACAGGGGAGCAACAGCCCCAGCATTTT

D: TRBD2
J: TRBJ2-1
V: TRBV28
size: few
CDR3: CATRRGGTTYNEQFF
DNA: TGTGCCACCCGGAGGGGTGGGACTACTTACAATGAGCAGTTCTTC

D: .
J: TRBJ1-5
V: TRBV5-5
size: .
CDR3: CASSRNPLSNQPQHF
DNA: TGTGCCAGCAGCCGTAACCCACTTAGCAATCAGCCCCAGCATTTT

D: .
J: TRBJ2-5
V: TRBV15
size: .
CDR3: CATSKEGRETQYF
DNA: TGTGCCACCAGCAAGGAGGGAAGGGAGACCCAGTACTTC

D: .
J: TRBJ1-3
V: TRBV6-5
size: once
CDR3: CASRPTGTSGNTIYF
DNA: TGTGCCAGCAGACCAACAGGTACCTCTGGAAACACCATATATTTT

D: .
J: TRBJ1-5
V: TRBV24-1
size: .
CDR3: CATSDSNNQPQHF
DNA: TGTGCCACCAGTGATTCTAACAATCAGCCCCAGCATTTT

D: TRBD1
J: TRBJ2-7
V: TRBV6-5
size: .
CDR3: CASSYRTGGSYEQYF
DNA: TGTGCCAGCAGTTACAGGACAGGGGGCTCCTACGAGCAGTACTTC

D: .
J: TRBJ1-1
V: TRBV3-1/TRBV3-2
size: .
CDR3: CASSQPHGKNTEAFF
DNA: TGTGCCAGCAGCCAACCCCATGGCAAGAACACTGAAGCTTTCTTT

D: .
J: TRBJ1-2
V: TRBV6-1
size: .
CDR3: CASSEVGGYAYGYTF
DNA: TGTGCCAGCAGTGAAGTTGGGGGGTACGCCTATGGCTACACCTTC

D: TRBD2
J: TRBJ2-1
V: TRBV5-1
size: .
CDR3: CASSSGTSGSSYNEQFF
DNA: TGCGCCAGCAGCTCCGGGACTAGCGGGAGTTCCTACAATGAGCAGTTCTTC

D: .
J: TRBJ2-7
V: TRBV6-5
size: .
CDR3: CASSYGAISYEQYF
DNA: TGTGCCAGCAGTTACGGGGCGATTTCCTACGAGCAGTACTTC

D: TRBD2
J: TRBJ2-7
V: TRBV6-1
size: .
CDR3: CASSGGLAGTRGEQYF
DNA: TGTGCCAGCAGTGGCGGACTAGCGGGAACGAGGGGCGAGCAGTACTTC

D: TRBD2
J: TRBJ2-1
V: TRBV4-3
size: .
CDR3: CASSHGTTNDRNEQFF
DNA: TGCGCCAGCAGCCACGGGACTACTAACGATAGGAATGAGCAGTTCTTC

D: TRBD2
J: TRBJ2-1
V: TRBV19
size: .
CDR3: CASRGTSGSSSYNEQFF
DNA: TGTGCCAGTAGGGGGACTAGCGGGTCGAGCTCCTACAATGAGCAGTTCTTC

D: .
J: TRBJ2-7
V: TRBV7-8
size: .
CDR3: CASSFRYSGGEQYF
DNA: TGTGCCAGCAGCTTCAGGTACAGCGGAGGCGAGCAGTACTTC

D: TRBD1
J: TRBJ1-2
V: TRBV2
size: .
CDR3: CASSVYRGNGYTF
DNA: TGTGCCAGCAGTGTGTACAGGGGAAATGGCTACACCTTC

D: .
J: TRBJ2-3
V: TRBV4-2
size: .
CDR3: CASSQAVSTDTQYF
DNA: TGTGCCAGCAGCCAAGCGGTTAGCACAGATACGCAGTATTTT

D: .
J: TRBJ1-1
V: TRBV28
size: .
CDR3: CASSFPETNTEAFF
DNA: TGTGCCAGCAGTTTTCCAGAAACCAACACTGAAGCTTTCTTT

D: .
J: TRBJ2-1
V: TRBV28
size: once
CDR3: CASSSAPTVFF
DNA: TGTGCCAGCAGCTCTGCTCCAACGGTGTTCTTC

D: .
J: TRBJ1-1
V: TRBV11-2
size: .
CDR3: CASSLANGGAFF
DNA: TGTGCCAGCAGCTTAGCGAACGGGGGAGCTTTCTTT

D: .
J: TRBJ2-1
V: TRBV7-9
size: .
CDR3: CASSRHDEQFF
DNA: TGTGCCAGCAGCCGACATGATGAGCAGTTCTTC

D: .
J: TRBJ1-5
V: TRBV28
size: .
CDR3: CASSRTDQPQHF
DNA: TGTGCCAGCAGTCGGACAGATCAGCCCCAGCATTTT

D: .
J: TRBJ1-1
V: TRBV6-1
size: .
CDR3: CASSEVGVSTEAFF
DNA: TGTGCCAGCAGTGAAGTAGGGGTGAGCACTGAAGCTTTCTTT

D: TRBD2
J: TRBJ2-1
V: TRBV7-8
size: .
CDR3: CASSQTILAGGLADEQFF
DNA: TGTGCCAGCAGCCAAACAATACTAGCGGGAGGCCTGGCAGATGAGCAGTTCTTC

D: .
J: TRBJ2-5
V: TRBV5-4
size: .
CDR3: CASGRGQETQYF
DNA: TGTGCCAGCGGCAGAGGACAAGAGACCCAGTACTTC

D: .
J: TRBJ1-5
V: TRBV2
size: .
CDR3: CASSREQGKNQPQHF
DNA: TGTGCCAGCAGTCGAGAACAGGGTAAAAATCAGCCCCAGCATTTT

D: .
J: TRBJ2-7
V: TRBV28
size: .
CDR3: CASSLSQGFYEQYF
DNA: TGTGCCAGCAGTTTATCCCAGGGATTCTACGAGCAGTACTTC

D: .
J: TRBJ1-1
V: TRBV4-3
size: .
CDR3: CASSPSVRNTEAFF
DNA: TGCGCCAGCAGCCCCTCGGTTCGGAACACTGAAGCTTTCTTT

D: TRBD1
J: TRBJ2-7
V: TRBV7-2
size: .
CDR3: CASSIGTGRYF
DNA: TGTGCCAGCAGCATCGGGACAGGTCGATACTTC

D: .
J: TRBJ1-5
V: TRBV21-1
size: .
CDR3: CASSKDQTGTALQPQHF
DNA: TGTGCCAGCAGCAAAGATCAGACCGGGACAGCGCTTCAGCCCCAGCATTTT

D: TRBD2
J: TRBJ2-1
V: TRBV15
size: .
CDR3: CATSRGGSSYNEQFF
DNA: TGTGCCACCAGCAGAGGCGGGAGCTCCTACAATGAGCAGTTCTTC

D: .
J: TRBJ1-1
V: TRBV12-3/TRBV12-4
size: .
CDR3: CASSPTLNTEAFF
DNA: TGTGCCAGCAGCCCGACATTGAACACTGAAGCTTTCTTT